This is a list of T cell receptor beta chains from one sample in a study of control samples from healthy donors and cancer patients. Measured with immunoSEQ multiplex PCR; TCRdb has only the in-frame clones, and not every one. The repertoire holds tens of thousands of clones, with less than 85% as singletons. Sequencing used PBMCs. These receptors originate from a man between 65 and 85 years old with lung cancer. CDR3s include the opening cysteine and the closing phenylalanine or tryptophan. D genes are given only for firm matches. Size is omitted from some rows. Given values are once, few, many or a class for expanded clones.

size	J	V	D	DNA	CDR3
-	TRBJ1-6	TRBV4-3	-	TGCGCCAGCAGCCAAGACGCGGGGTGGGGTTCACCCCTCCACTTT	CASSQDAGWGSPLHF
-	TRBJ2-3	TRBV29-1	TRBD1	TGCAGCGCCGATACAGGGGGCTTGGATACGCAGTATTTT	CSADTGGLDTQYF
-	TRBJ2-7	TRBV27	TRBD2	TGTGCCAGCAGACGGGCCCCTAGCGGCCTTTCCTACGAGCAGTACTTC	CASRRAPSGLSYEQYF
-	TRBJ1-1	TRBV7-3	-	TGTGCCAGCAGCTTAAGCGGGGGAATGAACACTGAAGCTTTCTTT	CASSLSGGMNTEAFF
-	TRBJ1-5	TRBV6-5	-	TGTGCCAGCAGCCCGGGGACACTAAGCAATCAGCCCCAGCATTTT	CASSPGTLSNQPQHF
-	TRBJ2-6	TRBV6-2/TRBV6-3	TRBD1	TGTGCCAGCAGTTACCCCGGGACAGGGTCTCTCTCTGGGGCCAACGTCCTGACTTTC	CASSYPGTGSLSGANVLTF
-	TRBJ2-5	TRBV11-2	TRBD1	TGTGCCAGCAGCTCCGGACAGGGGTGGCAAGAGACCCAGTACTTC	CASSSGQGWQETQYF
once	TRBJ1-5	TRBV5-8	-	TGTGCCAGCAGCTTGGTAATCCAGCCCCAGCATTTT	CASSLVIQPQHF
-	TRBJ1-1	TRBV18	-	TGTGCCAGCTCTCCGTTGTCGGGGAACACTGAAGCTTTCTTT	CASSPLSGNTEAFF
-	TRBJ2-1	TRBV7-2	-	TGTGCCAGCAGAAACGCTGGCCCGTCCTACAATGAGCAGTTCTTC	CASRNAGPSYNEQFF
-	TRBJ1-5	TRBV6-5	-	TGTGCCAGCAGAAAGGTCGGGGGGGGCTGGCAGCCCCAGCATTTT	CASRKVGGGWQPQHF
-	TRBJ1-4	TRBV6-5	-	TGTGCCAGCAGTTATTCAGAGGGTGTCCCCGAAAAACTGTTTTTT	CASSYSEGVPEKLFF
-	TRBJ2-3	TRBV7-9	TRBD2	TGTGCCAGCAGCTTATTAGGGACTAGCGGGGGGACAGATACGCAGTATTTT	CASSLLGTSGGTDTQYF
-	TRBJ1-5	TRBV2	-	TGTGCCAGCAGCGAAACATTACAAGGGCCCCAGCATTTT	CASSETLQGPQHF
-	TRBJ1-5	TRBV25-1	-	TGTGCCAGCAGTGATTCCGGGGCTGGCAATCAGCCCCAGCATTTT	CASSDSGAGNQPQHF
-	TRBJ1-4	TRBV7-2	-	TGTGCCAGCAGAAAACAGGGTAGGAATGAAAAACTGTTTTTT	CASRKQGRNEKLFF
-	TRBJ2-2	TRBV2	-	TGTGCCAGCAGCGCTTTAGGGAGCGCCGGGGAGCTGTTTTTT	CASSALGSAGELFF
-	TRBJ2-7	TRBV4-1	-	TGCGCCAGCAGCCAAGCTGTGGGCTCCTACGAGCAGTACTTC	CASSQAVGSYEQYF
-	TRBJ1-6	TRBV5-1	-	TGCGCCAGCAGCTTGGAGGGGCCGCATAATTCACCCCTCCACTTT	CASSLEGPHNSPLHF
-	TRBJ2-2	TRBV6-2/TRBV6-3	TRBD1	TGTGCCAGCAGTTACCCCGGACAGGTGAACACCGGGGAGCTGTTTTTT	CASSYPGQVNTGELFF
-	TRBJ2-2	TRBV21-1	-	TGTGCCAGCAGCAAAGCAGCCGGGACAGGGAGGGCCGGGGAGCTGTTTTTT	CASSKAAGTGRAGELFF
-	TRBJ2-7	TRBV5-1	-	TGCGCCAGCAGCTTGGGAGGGGGTACCTCCTACGAGCAGTACTTC	CASSLGGGTSYEQYF
-	TRBJ2-7	TRBV19	-	TGTGCCAGTAGTATAGTCGGCTCTCACGACGAGCAGTACTTC	CASSIVGSHDEQYF
-	TRBJ2-5	TRBV5-1	TRBD1	TGCGCCAGCAGCGGCCGGGACAGGGTTGGGGCCCAGTACTTC	CASSGRDRVGAQYF
-	TRBJ1-1	TRBV7-9	-	TGTGCCAGCAGCTTATTGGGGGGCACTGAAGCTTTCTTT	CASSLLGGTEAFF
-	TRBJ1-1	TRBV18	TRBD1	TGTGCCAGCTCACCATTGGACAGGGGGCCCAGGAACACTGAAGCTTTCTTT	CASSPLDRGPRNTEAFF
-	TRBJ2-3	TRBV20-1	-	TGCAGTGCTAGTGGCGGGGGCTTCACAGATACGCAGTATTTT	CSASGGGFTDTQYF
few	TRBJ1-2	TRBV3-1/TRBV3-2	-	TGTGCCAGCAGTCTAGCCTACTATGGCTACACCTTC	CASSLAYYGYTF
few	TRBJ2-2	TRBV5-5	TRBD2	TGTGCCAGCAGCAGCGGAGGCGGGGGGGCCACCGGGGAGCTGTTTTTT	CASSSGGGGATGELFF
-	TRBJ2-7	TRBV4-1	-	TGCGCCAGCAGCCAATTCTGGACGGGCTACGAGCAGTACTTC	CASSQFWTGYEQYF
-	TRBJ2-5	TRBV7-9	-	TGTGCCAGCAGCCCTAGGACTCCCCTCGGGGAGACCCAGTACTTC	CASSPRTPLGETQYF
-	TRBJ2-3	TRBV3-1/TRBV3-2	TRBD1	TGTGCCAGCAGCCCCTTAGGGACAGCCACAGATACGCAGTATTTT	CASSPLGTATDTQYF
-	TRBJ2-7	TRBV6-5	-	TGTGCCAGCAGACGGGACGGGTCGGGCGAGCAGTACTTC	CASRRDGSGEQYF
few	TRBJ2-7	TRBV7-9	-	TGTGCCAGCAGCGGACACACTGCCTACGAGCAGTACTTC	CASSGHTAYEQYF
-	TRBJ2-2	TRBV27	-	TGTGCCAGCAGTCCACAACAGGGTTCCGGGGAGCTGTTTTTT	CASSPQQGSGELFF
-	TRBJ1-1	TRBV9	-	TGTGCCAGCAGCGTAGCCGCAGCCATGAACACTGAAGCTTTCTTT	CASSVAAAMNTEAFF
-	TRBJ1-2	TRBV30	-	TGTGCCTGGAGTGGGCCTGGCTACACCTTC	CAWSGPGYTF
-	TRBJ1-5	TRBV6-5	-	TGTGCCAGCAACAGACAGAGCTACAATCAGCCCCAGCATTTT	CASNRQSYNQPQHF
-	TRBJ1-4	TRBV5-1	-	TGCGCCAGCAGCCCGGCCGCGCAGTCCAATGAAAAACTGTTTTTT	CASSPAAQSNEKLFF
-	TRBJ1-6	TRBV3-1/TRBV3-2	-	TGTGCCAGCAGCCCTTCGTGGGGCTCCTATAATTCACCCCTCCACTTT	CASSPSWGSYNSPLHF
-	TRBJ2-7	TRBV2	-	TGTGCCAGCAGTGAGGCCTACGAGCAGTACTTC	CASSEAYEQYF
few	TRBJ1-1	TRBV27	-	TGTGCCAGCAGTCTCTGGTCTTCCTGGGATGCTGAAGCTTTCTTT	CASSLWSSWDAEAFF
-	TRBJ1-1	TRBV21-1	-	TGTGCCAGCAGCAAGGACGGGACATCGGTCGTCGGAGCTTTCTTT	CASSKDGTSVVGAFF
few	TRBJ1-2	TRBV5-6	-	TGTGCCAGCAGCTTGGCCCCTGCGGTAGGGGCGGTAGGCTACACCTTC	CASSLAPAVGAVGYTF
-	TRBJ1-4	TRBV4-1	TRBD1	TGCGCCAGCAGGAAGTTCGGACAGGATAATGAAAAACTGTTTTTT	CASRKFGQDNEKLFF
-	TRBJ2-1	TRBV7-9	TRBD2	TGTGCCAGCGCAATCTCCGCGGGGGGTAAAGATGAGCAGTTCTTC	CASAISAGGKDEQFF
-	TRBJ1-5	TRBV5-1	-	TGCGCCAGCAGCTTGGTGTCAGGTAATAAACCCCAGCATTTT	CASSLVSGNKPQHF
-	TRBJ2-1	TRBV3-1/TRBV3-2	TRBD2	TGTGCCAGCAGCCAAGTTCCCCTATTGACTAGCTTGAGCAATGAGCAGTTCTTC	CASSQVPLLTSLSNEQFF
-	TRBJ2-1	TRBV24-1	-	TGTGCCACCAGTGTAGGCGGTGGAAAAGAGCAGTTCTTC	CATSVGGGKEQFF
once	TRBJ1-6	TRBV21-1	-	TGTGCCAGCACGCCCCCCGGGGATAATTCACCCCTCCACTTT	CASTPPGDNSPLHF
-	TRBJ1-6	TRBV7-9	-	TGTGCCAGCAGCTTAGGTGGTGAGGTTAATTCACCCCTCCACTTT	CASSLGGEVNSPLHF
-	TRBJ1-5	TRBV4-2	TRBD1	TGTGCCAGCAGCCAAGAGGGACAGGGTGATCAGCCCCAGCATTTT	CASSQEGQGDQPQHF
few	TRBJ1-2	TRBV9	-	TGTGCCAGCAGCGCTTGGGGATACGGCTACACCTTC	CASSAWGYGYTF